This T cell receptor (beta chain) was obtained from a study of T-cell reconstitution after alpha-beta-depleted transplantation in children. Preparing the TCRbeta library involved the use of unique molecular identifiers. TCRdb reprocessed the PCR reads via MiXCR and lists one record per CDR3 protein. Of around 600,000 distinct CDR3 sequences in the sample, about 15% were seen once. This clonotype was found many times. Trimming at V came to 5 bases and at J to 5 bases, leaving 9 bases not matched to a gene. CDR3 length: 16 residues. The TCR was taken from a human donor who donated a stem cell graft to a child with acute myeloid leukemia. The source was PBMCs from the stem cell graft donor, collected from the stem cell graft. V and J are TRBV12-3 or TRBV12-4 and TRBJ2-2, with TRBD1 matching 9 bases. DNA for the CDR3: TGTGCCAGCAGTCCGATCGCCGGACAGGGGACCGGGGAGCTGTTTTTT. This sequence encodes CASSPIAGQGTGELFF.